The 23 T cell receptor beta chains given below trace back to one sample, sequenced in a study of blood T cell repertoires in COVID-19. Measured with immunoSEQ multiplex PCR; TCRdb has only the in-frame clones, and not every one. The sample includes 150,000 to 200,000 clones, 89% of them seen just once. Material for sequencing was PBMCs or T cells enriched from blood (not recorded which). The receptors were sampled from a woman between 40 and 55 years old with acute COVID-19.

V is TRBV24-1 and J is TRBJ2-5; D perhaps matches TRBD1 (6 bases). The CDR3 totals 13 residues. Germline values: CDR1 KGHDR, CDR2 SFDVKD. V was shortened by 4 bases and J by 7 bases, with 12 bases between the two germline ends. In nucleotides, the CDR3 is TGTGCCACCAGTGACTCCGGGACACCGACCCAGTACTTC. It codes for CATSDSGTPTQYF.

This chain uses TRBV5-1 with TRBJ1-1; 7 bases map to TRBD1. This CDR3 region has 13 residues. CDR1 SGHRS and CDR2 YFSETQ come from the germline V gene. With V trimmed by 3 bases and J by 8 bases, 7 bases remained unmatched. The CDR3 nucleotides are TGCGCCAGCAGCTCCATGGACAGGTTGGAAGCTTTCTTT. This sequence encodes CASSSMDRLEAFF.

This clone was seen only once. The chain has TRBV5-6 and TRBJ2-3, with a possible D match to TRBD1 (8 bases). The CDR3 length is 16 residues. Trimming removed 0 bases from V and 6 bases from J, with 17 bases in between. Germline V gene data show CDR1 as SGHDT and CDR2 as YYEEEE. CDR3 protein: CASSLGLQGGLDTQYF. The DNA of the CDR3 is TGTGCCAGCAGCTTGGGTTTACAGGGGGGGCTCGATACGCAGTATTTT.

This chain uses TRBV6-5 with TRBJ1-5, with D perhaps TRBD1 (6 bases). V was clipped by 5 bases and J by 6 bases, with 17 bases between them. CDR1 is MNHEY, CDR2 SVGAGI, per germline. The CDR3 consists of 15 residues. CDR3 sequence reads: CASSQRRGFGQPQHF. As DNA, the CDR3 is TGTGCCAGCAGTCAAAGAAGGGGGTTCGGTCAGCCCCAGCATTTT.

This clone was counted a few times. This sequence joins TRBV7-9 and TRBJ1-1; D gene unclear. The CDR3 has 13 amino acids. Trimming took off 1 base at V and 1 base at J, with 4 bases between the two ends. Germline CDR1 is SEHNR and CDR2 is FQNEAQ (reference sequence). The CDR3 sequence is CASSLGANTEAFF. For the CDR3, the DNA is TGTGCCAGCAGCTTAGGGGCGAACACTGAAGCTTTCTTT.

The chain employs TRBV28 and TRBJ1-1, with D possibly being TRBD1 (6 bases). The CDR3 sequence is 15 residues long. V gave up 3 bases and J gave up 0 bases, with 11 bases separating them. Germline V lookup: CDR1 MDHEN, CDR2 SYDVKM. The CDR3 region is CASSFDRSLNTEAFF. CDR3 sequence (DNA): TGTGCCAGCAGTTTTGACAGGTCCCTGAACACTGAAGCTTTCTTT. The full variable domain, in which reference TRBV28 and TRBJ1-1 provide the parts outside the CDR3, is DVKVTQSSRYLVKRTGEKVFLECVQDMDHENMFWYRQDPGLGLRLIYFSYDVKMKEKGDIPEGYSVSREKKERFSLILESASTNQTSMYLCASSFDRSLNTEAFFGQGTRLTVV.

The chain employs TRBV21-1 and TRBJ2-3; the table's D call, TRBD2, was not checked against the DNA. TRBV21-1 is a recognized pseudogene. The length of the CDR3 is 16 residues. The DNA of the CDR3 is TGTGCCAGCAGCAAAGGTAAGAGAAGAGGCACAGATACGCAGTATTTT. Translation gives CASSKGKRRGTDTQYF.

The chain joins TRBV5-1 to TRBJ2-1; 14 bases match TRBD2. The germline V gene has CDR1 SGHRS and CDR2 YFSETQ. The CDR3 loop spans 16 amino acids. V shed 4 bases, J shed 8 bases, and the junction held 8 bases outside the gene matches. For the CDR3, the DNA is TGCGCCAGCAGCCCCGCCCGACTAGCGGGGGGGCATGAGCAGTTCTTC. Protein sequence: CASSPARLAGGHEQFF.

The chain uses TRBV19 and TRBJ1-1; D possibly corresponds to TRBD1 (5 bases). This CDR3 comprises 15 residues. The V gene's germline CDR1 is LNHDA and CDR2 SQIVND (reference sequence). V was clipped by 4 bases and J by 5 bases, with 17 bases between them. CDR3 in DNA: TGTGCCAGTAGTAAGGTGACCGGGGGGTGGACTGAAGCTTTCTTT. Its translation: CASSKVTGGWTEAFF.

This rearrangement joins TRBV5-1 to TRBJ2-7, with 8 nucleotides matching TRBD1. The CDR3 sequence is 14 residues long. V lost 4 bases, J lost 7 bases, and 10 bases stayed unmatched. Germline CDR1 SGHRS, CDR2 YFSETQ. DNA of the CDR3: TGCGCCAGCAGCCCCGACAGGGGACAGTGGGAGCAGTACTTC. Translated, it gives CASSPDRGQWEQYF.

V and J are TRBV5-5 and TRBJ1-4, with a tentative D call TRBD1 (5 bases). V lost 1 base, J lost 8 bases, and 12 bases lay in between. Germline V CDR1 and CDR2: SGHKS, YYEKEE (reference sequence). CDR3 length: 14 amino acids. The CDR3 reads CASSLRGEDEKLFF. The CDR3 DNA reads TGTGCCAGCAGCTTGCGGGGGGAGGACGAAAAACTGTTTTTT.

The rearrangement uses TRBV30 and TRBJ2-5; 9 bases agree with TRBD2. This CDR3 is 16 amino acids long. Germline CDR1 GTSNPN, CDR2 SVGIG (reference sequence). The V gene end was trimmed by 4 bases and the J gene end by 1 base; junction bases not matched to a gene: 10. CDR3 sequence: CAWTKPTTSGQETQYF. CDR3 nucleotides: TGTGCCTGGACCAAGCCCACGACTAGCGGCCAAGAGACCCAGTACTTC. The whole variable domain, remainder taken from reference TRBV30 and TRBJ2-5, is SQTIHQWPATLVQPVGSPLSLECTVEGTSNPNLYWYRQAAGRGLQLLFYSVGIGQISSEVPQNLSASRPQDRQFILSSKKLLLSDSGFYLCAWTKPTTSGQETQYFGPGTRLLVL.

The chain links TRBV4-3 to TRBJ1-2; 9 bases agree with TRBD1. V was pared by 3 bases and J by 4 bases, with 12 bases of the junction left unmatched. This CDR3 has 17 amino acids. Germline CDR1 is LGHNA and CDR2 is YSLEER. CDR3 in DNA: TGCGCCAGCAGCCACCTACGTCCGGGACAGGGAACCTATGGCTACACCTTC. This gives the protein CASSHLRPGQGTYGYTF.

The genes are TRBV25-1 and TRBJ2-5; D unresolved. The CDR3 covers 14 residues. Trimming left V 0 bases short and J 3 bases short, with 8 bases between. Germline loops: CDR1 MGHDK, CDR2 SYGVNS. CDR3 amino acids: CASSEYNSKETQYF. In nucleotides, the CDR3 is TGTGCCAGCAGTGAATACAACAGTAAAGAGACCCAGTACTTC.

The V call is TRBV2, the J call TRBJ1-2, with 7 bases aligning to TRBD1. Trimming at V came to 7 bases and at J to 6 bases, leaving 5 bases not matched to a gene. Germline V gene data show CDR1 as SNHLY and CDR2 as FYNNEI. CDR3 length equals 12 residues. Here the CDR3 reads CASTVTGDGYTF. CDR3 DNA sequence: TGTGCCAGCACAGTAACAGGGGATGGCTACACCTTC.

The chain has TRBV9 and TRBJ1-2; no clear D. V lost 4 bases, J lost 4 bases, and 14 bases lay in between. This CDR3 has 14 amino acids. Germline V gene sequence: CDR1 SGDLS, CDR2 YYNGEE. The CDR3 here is CASSSSRGTYGYTF. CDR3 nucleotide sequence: TGTGCCAGCAGCTCCTCCCGAGGAACCTATGGCTACACCTTC.

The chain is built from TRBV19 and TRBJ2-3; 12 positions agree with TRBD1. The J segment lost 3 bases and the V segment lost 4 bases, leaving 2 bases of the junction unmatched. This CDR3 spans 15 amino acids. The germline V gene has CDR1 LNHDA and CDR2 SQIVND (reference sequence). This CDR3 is CASSRDRGLTDTQYF. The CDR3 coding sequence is TGTGCCAGTAGTAGGGACAGGGGGCTAACAGATACGCAGTATTTT.

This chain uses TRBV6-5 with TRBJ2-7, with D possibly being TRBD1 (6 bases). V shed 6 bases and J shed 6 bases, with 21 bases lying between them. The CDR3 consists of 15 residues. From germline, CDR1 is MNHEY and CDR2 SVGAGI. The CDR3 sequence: CASRRPGQKFGEQYF. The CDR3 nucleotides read TGTGCCAGCAGGCGACCGGGACAAAAATTCGGCGAGCAGTACTTC.

DNA of the CDR3: TGTGCTAGTGGTCCCACGTGGACAGGGCGTAATCAGCCCCAGCATTTT. Translating gives CASGPTWTGRNQPQHF. J is TRBJ1-5 and V is TRBV12-5; TRBD1 matches 8 bases. Germline assignment: CDR1 LGHNT and CDR2 FRNRAP. The CDR3 has 16 residues. V gave up 5 bases and J gave up 4 bases; unmatched junction bases: 10.

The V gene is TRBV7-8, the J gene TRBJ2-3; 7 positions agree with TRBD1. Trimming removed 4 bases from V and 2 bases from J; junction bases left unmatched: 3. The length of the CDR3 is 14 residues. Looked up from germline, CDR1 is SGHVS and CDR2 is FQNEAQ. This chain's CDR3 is CASSSGQHTDTQYF. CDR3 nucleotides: TGTGCCAGCAGCTCGGGACAGCACACAGATACGCAGTATTTT.

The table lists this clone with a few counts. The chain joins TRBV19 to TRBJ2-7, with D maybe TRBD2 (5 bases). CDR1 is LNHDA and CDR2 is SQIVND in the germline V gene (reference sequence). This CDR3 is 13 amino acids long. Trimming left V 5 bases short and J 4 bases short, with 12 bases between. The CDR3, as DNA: TGTGCCAGTAGTGCCGGGGTGGAGTACGAGCAGTACTTC. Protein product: CASSAGVEYEQYF. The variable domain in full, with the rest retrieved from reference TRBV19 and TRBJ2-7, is DGGITQSPKYLFRKEGQNVTLSCEQNLNHDAMYWYRQDPGQGLRLIYYSQIVNDFQKGDIAEGYSVSREKKESFPLTVTSAQKNPTAFYLCASSAGVEYEQYFGPGTRLTVT.

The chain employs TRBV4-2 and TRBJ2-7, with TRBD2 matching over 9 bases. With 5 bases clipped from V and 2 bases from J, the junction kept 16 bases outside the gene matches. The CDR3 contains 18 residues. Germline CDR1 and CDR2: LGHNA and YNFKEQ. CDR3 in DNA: TGTGCCAGCAGCTCCCCCCAAGCGGGAGGCTACACCCCCTACGAGCAGTACTTC. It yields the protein CASSSPQAGGYTPYEQYF.

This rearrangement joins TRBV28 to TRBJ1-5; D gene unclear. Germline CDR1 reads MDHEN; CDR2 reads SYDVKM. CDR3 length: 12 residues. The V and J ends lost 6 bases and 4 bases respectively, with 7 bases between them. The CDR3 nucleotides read TGTGCCAGCAGGGCCCTTAATCAGCCCCAGCATTTT. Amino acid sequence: CASRALNQPQHF. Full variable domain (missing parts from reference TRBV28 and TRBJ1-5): DVKVTQSSRYLVKRTGEKVFLECVQDMDHENMFWYRQDPGLGLRLIYFSYDVKMKEKGDIPEGYSVSREKKERFSLILESASTNQTSMYLCASRALNQPQHFGDGTRLSIL.